This section outlines one T cell receptor (beta chain) sequence together with its context. Its target is unknown. All the people who gave samples were healthy bone marrow donors. This entry comes from a study of cytomegalovirus exposure and HLA in healthy donors. Findings and limits, study-wide: In a later analysis, approximately 15,000 TCR beta sequences were associated with HLA alleles at 0.05 false discovery rate. Later analysis placed DRB1 highest and HLA-C lowest in TCR association rates, which differed by HLA locus.

J was trimmed by 1 base and V by 0 bases; bases with no gene match: 3. The CDR3 extends over 16 amino acids. Germline V gene lookup returns CDR1 MNHNS and CDR2 SASEGT. The study ran its PCR with 60 Vbeta and 13 Jbeta primers. How the authors handled the data: Roughly 10 million shared chains were among 80 million or so unique TCR beta chains counted in a later analysis. Only in-frame clones appear in the TCRdb table, and some are missing; sequencing was by immunoSEQ multiplex PCR. Clonal size and the V and J genes are those of that table, whereas D and trimming came from the DNA. The sample has about 150,000 clones, over 50% seen once.

Sequencing used PBMCs. This sequence joins TRBV6-1 and TRBJ1-1, with 9 bases fitting TRBD1. The receptor was isolated from a human donor in good health. CDR3 nucleotides: TGTGCCAGCAGTGAAGCTATGGGACAGGGGAACACTGAAGCTTTCTTT. This encodes CASSEAMGQGNTEAFF.